These 2 T cell receptor beta chains were sequenced from one sample in a study of blood T cell repertoires in COVID-19. The repertoire was sequenced with immunoSEQ multiplex PCR; TCRdb's copy has only in-frame clones and lacks some. In the table there are 150,000 or so clones, around 81% of which are singletons. The sample taken for sequencing was peripheral blood. These TCRs come from a man in his sixties with active or convalescent COVID-19.

The chain links TRBV7-9 to TRBJ1-5; TRBD1 aligns across 8 bases. CDR1 SEHNR and CDR2 FQNEAQ come from the germline V gene (reference sequence). This CDR3 region has 15 residues. Trimming removed 4 bases from V and 4 bases from J; junction bases left unmatched: 6. The CDR3 bases are TGTGCCAGCAGCTCAGGTGGGGACAGGAATCAGCCCCAGCATTTT. Translation gives CASSSGGDRNQPQHF.

DNA of the CDR3: TGCAGCGTGCCGGAGGTAGACACCGGGGAGCTGTTTTTT. This codes for CSVPEVDTGELFF. The genes are TRBV29-1 and TRBJ2-2, with D maybe TRBD2 (5 bases). Germline V gene lookup returns CDR1 SQVTM and CDR2 ANQGSEA. V lost 6 bases, J lost 3 bases, and 11 bases lay in between. The CDR3 spans 13 residues.